A selection of T cell receptor beta chains follows, all from one sample in a study of cytomegalovirus exposure and HLA in healthy donors. Method: immunoSEQ multiplex PCR; TCRdb's copy keeps in-frame clones and lacks some. This table holds under 250,000 clones, around four fifths found once. Source material: PBMCs. Receptors originate from a male donor in good health and CMV-seronegative. Both conserved end residues are part of each CDR3. A D gene is named only where the DNA matches it firmly. Part of the rows lack a size; the others show once, few, many or a class for expanded clones.

V gene: TRBV6-1; J gene: TRBJ2-1; clone size: .; D gene: TRBD1; CDR3 DNA: TGTGCCAGGCTGCGGGACAGGCAAAACAATGAGCAGTTCTTC; CDR3 protein: CARLRDRQNNEQFF
V gene: TRBV30; J gene: TRBJ1-1; clone size: once; D gene: TRBD1; CDR3 DNA: TGTGCCTGGACGGGGACAGGGCAAACTGAAGCTTTCTTT; CDR3 protein: CAWTGTGQTEAFF
V gene: TRBV5-6; J gene: TRBJ2-7; clone size: .; D gene: TRBD2; CDR3 DNA: TGTGCCAGCAGCCCGACGGGGAGGGTCCCCTACGAGCAGTACTTC; CDR3 protein: CASSPTGRVPYEQYF
V gene: TRBV19; J gene: TRBJ1-2; clone size: .; D gene: .; CDR3 DNA: TGTGCCAGTAGTATTGTGGTTAACTCTGCGGGGCTCTACTACACCTTC; CDR3 protein: CASSIVVNSAGLYYTF
V gene: TRBV9; J gene: TRBJ2-3; clone size: .; D gene: TRBD1; CDR3 DNA: TGTGCCAGCAGCGCCCGGACAGGGGTGGATACGCAGTATTTT; CDR3 protein: CASSARTGVDTQYF
V gene: TRBV10-3; J gene: TRBJ1-6; clone size: .; D gene: TRBD1; CDR3 DNA: TGTGCCATCAGTGGAGGACAGGGCGAGGGGTCACCCCTCCACTTT; CDR3 protein: CAISGGQGEGSPLHF
V gene: TRBV6-5; J gene: TRBJ1-4; clone size: .; D gene: TRBD1; CDR3 DNA: TGTGCCAGCAGCGACGGGACAGGGAATGAAAAACTGTTTTTT; CDR3 protein: CASSDGTGNEKLFF
V gene: TRBV6-4; J gene: TRBJ2-7; clone size: .; D gene: .; CDR3 DNA: TGTGCCAGCAGTGTCGACACAGCCACCTACGAGCAGTACTTC; CDR3 protein: CASSVDTATYEQYF
V gene: TRBV10-3; J gene: TRBJ2-1; clone size: .; D gene: .; CDR3 DNA: TGTGCCATCGGAAACCGGGACTTCAATGAGCAGTTCTTC; CDR3 protein: CAIGNRDFNEQFF
V gene: TRBV5-4; J gene: TRBJ2-7; clone size: once; D gene: .; CDR3 DNA: TGTGCCAGCAGCTTGGAGGTGGGCCAGGGGGGCGAGCAGTACTTC; CDR3 protein: CASSLEVGQGGEQYF